This TCR beta chain was captured in a study of molecular identifiers for immune sequencing clone quantification. At the level of the study: Across replicate runs, RNA obtained from around 20,000 or 100,000 naive CD8 cells was divided into five, with four undergoing sequencing. Study outcomes and limitations: The sizes of highly expanded clones could be underestimated when identical TCR molecules share a barcode.

CDR1 is LGHNA, CDR2 YSLEER, per germline. The CDR3 is 14 amino acids. V was shortened by 3 bases and J by 3 bases, with 8 bases between the two germline ends. As previously described, bulk TCR libraries were made using listed TCR primers. TCRdb used MiXCR to reprocess the PCR reads, holding one entry per CDR3 protein. The sample carries 85,000 to 130,000 distinct CDR3 sequences, 36% recorded once. The authors gated naive CD8 T cells as CD8+CD4-CCR7+CD45RA+ for sorting. A word on this clonotype: Antigen unknown. In this CDR3 the conserved last residue, phenylalanine or tryptophan, is missing, so a read error is likely.

Sequencing was performed on naive CD8+ T cells from blood, with Jurkat cell RNA spiked in. The subset is: FACS-sorted CD8+CD4-CCR7+CD45RA+ naive T cells. This TCR was sampled from a human donor in good health. Some libraries in this study had Jurkat cell RNA spiked in. V usage is TRBV4-3 and J usage is TRBJ2-2; no firm D call. The CDR3 region has the DNA TGCGCCAGCAGCCACCGTGAAGACACCGGGGAGCTGTTTTTA. Translating it yields CASSHREDTGELFL.